These 5 T cell receptor beta chains were sequenced from one sample in a study of cytomegalovirus exposure and HLA in healthy donors. The study ran its PCR with 60 Vbeta and 13 Jbeta primers. TCRdb keeps only in-frame clones here, not all; method: immunoSEQ multiplex PCR. Of 150,000 to 200,000 clones listed, about 75% are singletons. Material for sequencing was PBMCs. These receptors came from a man in his late teens or twenties in good health and CMV-seropositive.

The gene calls are TRBV27 and TRBJ1-1, with D maybe TRBD1 (5 bases). The germline V and J ends were trimmed by 3 bases and 4 bases, with 12 bases remaining between them. Germline V gives CDR1 MNHEY, CDR2 SMNVEV (reference sequence). This CDR3 spans 14 amino acids. CDR3 sequence reads: CASSLDNGGTEAFF. CDR3 DNA: TGTGCCAGCAGTTTGGACAACGGGGGCACTGAAGCTTTCTTT.

This rearrangement joins TRBV7-9 to TRBJ2-1; TRBD2 agrees at 9 bases. The V and J ends lost 6 bases and 9 bases, in that order; junction bases with no gene match: 15. Germline CDR1 reads SEHNR; CDR2 reads FQNEAQ (reference sequence). This CDR3 is 16 amino acids long. CDR3: CASSSKIAGDTSEQFF. The CDR3 nucleotides read TGTGCCAGCAGTTCGAAAATAGCGGGAGACACAAGTGAGCAGTTCTTC.

CDR3 loop: CASSFTGNTEAFF. The CDR3, as DNA: TGTGCCAGCAGTTTCACCGGGAACACTGAAGCTTTCTTT. The J gene is TRBJ1-1, the V gene TRBV27, with unresolved D. The germline CDR1 and CDR2 sequences are MNHEY and SMNVEV (reference sequence). The CDR3 loop spans 13 amino acids. The V and J ends lost 3 bases and 1 base respectively, with 6 bases between them.

The V gene is TRBV30, the J gene TRBJ1-2; the D is unclear. Trimming stripped 3 bases from V and 5 bases from J, with 7 bases between. The CDR3 runs 11 residues. Germline CDR1 reads GTSNPN; CDR2 reads SVGIG (reference sequence). The CDR3 loop reads CAWREGYGYTF. DNA of the CDR3: TGTGCCTGGAGAGAGGGTTATGGCTACACCTTC.

With respect to this clone: One end of the junction fails to match germline, which may point to a read error. The chain recombines TRBV30 with TRBJ1-3, with TRBD1 as a possible D gene (5 bases). CDR1 is GTSNPN and CDR2 is SVGIG in the germline V gene (reference sequence). The CDR3 covers 11 residues. CDR3 DNA: TGTGCCTGGAGTGTACTGAGGGACTGGGGTTTT. This sequence encodes CAWSVLRDWGF.